Below, one T cell receptor (beta chain) is given with its context. One entry per CDR3 protein, called by TCRdb with MiXCR from the RACE reads. Of about 160,000 distinct CDR3 sequences listed, around a quarter were seen once; the top ten hold under 2.5%. This entry comes from a study of human T cells and chemical hapten exposure. Time point described: patch test 3, about 24 weeks after DPC sensitization. Sample treatment: therapeutic diphenylcyclopropenone sensitization with weekly scalp DPC. The receptor comes from a woman under 30 with alopecia areata. Some clones in this sample may be carry-over from other donors' samples. The starting material was whole blood, obtained in connection with sensitization to the hapten diphenylcyclopropenone (DPC).

Here the CDR3 DNA reads TGCGCCAGCAGCCAGGAACCATGGGCCTCGGCCTACGAGCAGTACTTC. It specifies CASSQEPWASAYEQYF. The V and J genes are TRBV4-1 and TRBJ2-7; unclear D gene. From germline, CDR1 is MGHRA and CDR2 YSYEKL. The CDR3 sequence is 16 residues long. The V end lost 3 bases, the J end lost 2 bases, and 17 bases lay between the germline ends.